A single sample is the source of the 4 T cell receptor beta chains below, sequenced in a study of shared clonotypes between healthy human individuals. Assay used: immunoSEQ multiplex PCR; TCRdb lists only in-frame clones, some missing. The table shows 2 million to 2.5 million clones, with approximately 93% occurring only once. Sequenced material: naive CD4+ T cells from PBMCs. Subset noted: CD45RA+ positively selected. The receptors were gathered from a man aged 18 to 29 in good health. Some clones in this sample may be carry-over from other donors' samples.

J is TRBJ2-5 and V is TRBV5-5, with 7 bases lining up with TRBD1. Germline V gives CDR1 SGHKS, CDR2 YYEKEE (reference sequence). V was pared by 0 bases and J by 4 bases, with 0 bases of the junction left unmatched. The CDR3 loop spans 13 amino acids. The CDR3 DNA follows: TGTGCCAGCAGCTTGGGGGACAGAGAGACCCAGTACTTC. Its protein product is CASSLGDRETQYF.

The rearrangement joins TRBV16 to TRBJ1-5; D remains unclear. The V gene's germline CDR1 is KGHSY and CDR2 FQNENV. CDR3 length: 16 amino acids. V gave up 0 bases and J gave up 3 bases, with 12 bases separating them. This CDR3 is CASSQSARSYNQPQHF. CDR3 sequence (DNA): TGTGCCAGCAGCCAATCTGCCAGGAGTTACAATCAGCCCCAGCATTTT.

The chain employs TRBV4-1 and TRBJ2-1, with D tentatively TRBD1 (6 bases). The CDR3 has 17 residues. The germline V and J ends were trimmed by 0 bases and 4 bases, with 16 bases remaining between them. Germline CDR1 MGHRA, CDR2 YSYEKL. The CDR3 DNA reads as TGCGCCAGCAGCCAAGATTCCCCAGCAGGGGAATACAATGAGCAGTTCTTC. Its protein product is CASSQDSPAGEYNEQFF.

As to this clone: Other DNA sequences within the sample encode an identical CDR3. The CDR3, as DNA: TGTGCCAGCAGTTTCGGGGGAACAGATACGCAGTATTTT. It encodes CASSFGGTDTQYF. The rearrangement joins TRBV28 to TRBJ2-3, with a tentative D call TRBD2 (6 bases). The CDR3 consists of 13 residues. V lost 3 bases to trimming and J lost 3 bases, with 7 bases between them. Germline CDR1 and CDR2: MDHEN and SYDVKM.